The clone carrying this TCR beta chain was seen only a few times. Its antigen remains unidentified. Germline values: CDR1 KGHSH, CDR2 LQKENI. J gave up 3 bases and V 3 bases, and 17 bases lay outside the gene matches. CDR3 length equals 19 residues. The sample belongs to a study of T-cell memory formation after mild COVID-19. Notes on the study in general: Chiefly within CM and EM were the contracting CD4+ clones; CD8+ ones were within EMRA. Among clones contracting day 15 to 85, CD4/CD8 was balanced, whereas later expanders leaned CD4+. Some SARS-CoV-2-responding clones were already detected in memory before infection.

Each CDR3 protein gets one entry after TCRdb re-called the 5' RACE reads with MiXCR. The data contain roughly 560,000 distinct CDR3 sequences, about a fifth of them singletons. This receptor was taken from an adult woman who had mild COVID-19 (a few samples of this study predate the infection). Cell type and time point are not known. This sequence joins TRBV18 and TRBJ2-5; 9 bases line up with TRBD1. The specimen sequenced was PBMCs or a T cell subset sorted from them (not recorded which). This CDR3 reads CASSPRAYPRTGEEETQYF. The CDR3 region has the DNA TGTGCCAGCTCACCGCGGGCCTATCCCCGGACAGGGGAAGAAGAGACCCAGTACTTC. Variable domain in full (rest from reference TRBV18 and TRBJ2-5): NAGVMQNPRHLVRRRGQEARLRCSPMKGHSHVYWYRQLPEEGLKFMVYLQKENIIDESGMPKERFSAEFPKEGPSILRIQQVVRGDSAAYFCASSPRAYPRTGEEETQYFGPGTRLLVL.